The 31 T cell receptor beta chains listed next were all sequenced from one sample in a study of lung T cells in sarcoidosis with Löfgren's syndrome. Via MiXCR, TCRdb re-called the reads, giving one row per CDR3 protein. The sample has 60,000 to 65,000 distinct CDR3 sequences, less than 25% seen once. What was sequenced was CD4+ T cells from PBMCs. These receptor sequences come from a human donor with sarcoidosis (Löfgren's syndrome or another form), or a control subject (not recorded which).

The chain's CDR3 is CASSQDNTGKGRGYTF. In nucleotides, the CDR3 is TGCGCCAGCAGCCAAGACAATACAGGGAAAGGTCGTGGCTACACCTTC. This sequence joins TRBV4-1 and TRBJ1-2; D is possibly TRBD1 (6 bases). Trimming took off 0 bases at V and 7 bases at J, with 18 bases between the two ends. This CDR3 spans 16 amino acids. CDR1 MGHRA and CDR2 YSYEKL come from the germline V gene.

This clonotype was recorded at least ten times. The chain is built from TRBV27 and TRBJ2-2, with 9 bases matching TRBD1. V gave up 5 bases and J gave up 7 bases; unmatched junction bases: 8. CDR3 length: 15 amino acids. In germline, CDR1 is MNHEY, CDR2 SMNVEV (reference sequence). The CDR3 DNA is TGTGCCAGCAGTCCCCGGGACAGGGTGATCGGGGAGCTGTTTTTT. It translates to CASSPRDRVIGELFF.

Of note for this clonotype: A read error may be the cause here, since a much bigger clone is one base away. Here the CDR3 DNA reads TGTGCCAGCAGTCCCGGGACCCGGAGCTCCTACAATGAGCAGTCCTTC. This encodes CASSPGTRSSYNEQSF. V and J are TRBV6-1 and TRBJ2-1, with D perhaps matching TRBD1 or TRBD2 (5 bases each). Germline V lookup: CDR1 MNHNS, CDR2 SASEGT. The length of the CDR3 is 16 residues.

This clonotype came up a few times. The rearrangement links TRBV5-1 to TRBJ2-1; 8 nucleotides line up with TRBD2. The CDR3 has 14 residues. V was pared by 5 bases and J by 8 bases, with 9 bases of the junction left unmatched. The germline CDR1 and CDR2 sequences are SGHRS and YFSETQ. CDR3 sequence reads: CASRKLAGLDEQFF. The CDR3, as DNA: TGCGCCAGCAGGAAGTTAGCGGGGTTGGATGAGCAGTTCTTC.

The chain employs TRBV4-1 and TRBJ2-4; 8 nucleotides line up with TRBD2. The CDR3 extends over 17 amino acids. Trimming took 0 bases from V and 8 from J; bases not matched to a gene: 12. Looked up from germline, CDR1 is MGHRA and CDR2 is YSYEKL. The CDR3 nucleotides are TGCGCCAGCAGCCAAGATCCCCTGGCTAGCGGGTGGTACATTCAGTACTTC. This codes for CASSQDPLASGWYIQYF.

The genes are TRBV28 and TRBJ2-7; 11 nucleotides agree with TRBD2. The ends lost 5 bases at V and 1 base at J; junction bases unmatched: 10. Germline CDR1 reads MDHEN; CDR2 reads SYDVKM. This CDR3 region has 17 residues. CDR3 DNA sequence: TGTGCCAGCAGTCTACCACTAGCGGGAGTATTGTCCTACGAGCAGTACTTC. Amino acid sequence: CASSLPLAGVLSYEQYF. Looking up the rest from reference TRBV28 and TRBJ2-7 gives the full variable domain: DVKVTQSSRYLVKRTGEKVFLECVQDMDHENMFWYRQDPGLGLRLIYFSYDVKMKEKGDIPEGYSVSREKKERFSLILESASTNQTSMYLCASSLPLAGVLSYEQYFGPGTRLTVT.

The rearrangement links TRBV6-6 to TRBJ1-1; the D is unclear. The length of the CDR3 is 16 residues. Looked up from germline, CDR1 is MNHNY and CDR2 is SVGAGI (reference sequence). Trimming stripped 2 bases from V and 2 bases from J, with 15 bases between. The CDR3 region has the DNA TGTGCCAGCAGTTACCCGGTGGGAGGCCTCAACACTGAAGCTTTCTTT. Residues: CASSYPVGGLNTEAFF.

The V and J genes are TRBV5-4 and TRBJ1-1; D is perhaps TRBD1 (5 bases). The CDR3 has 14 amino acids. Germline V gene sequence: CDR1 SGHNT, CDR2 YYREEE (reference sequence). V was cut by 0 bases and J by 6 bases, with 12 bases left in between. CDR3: CASSLGQITAEAFF. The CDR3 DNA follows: TGTGCCAGCAGCTTGGGACAGATAACCGCTGAAGCTTTCTTT.

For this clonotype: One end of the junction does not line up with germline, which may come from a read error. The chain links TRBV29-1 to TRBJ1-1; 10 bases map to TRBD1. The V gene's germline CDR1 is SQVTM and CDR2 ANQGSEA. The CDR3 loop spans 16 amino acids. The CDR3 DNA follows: TGCAGCGTTGATCTTGTTCTGACAGGGGGCAACACTGAAACTTTCTTT. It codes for CSVDLVLTGGNTETFF.

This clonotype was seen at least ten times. Here the CDR3 DNA reads TGTGCCAGCAGTAAATTCGGACTAGCGGGAAGAAGTAGCACAGATACGCAGTATTTT. This translates into CASSKFGLAGRSSTDTQYF. J is TRBJ2-3 and V is TRBV27, with 12 positions matching TRBD2. Per germline, CDR1 MNHEY and CDR2 SMNVEV (reference sequence). The junction had 12 bases not matched to a gene; V was cut back by 5 bases and J by 0 bases. This CDR3 has 19 residues.

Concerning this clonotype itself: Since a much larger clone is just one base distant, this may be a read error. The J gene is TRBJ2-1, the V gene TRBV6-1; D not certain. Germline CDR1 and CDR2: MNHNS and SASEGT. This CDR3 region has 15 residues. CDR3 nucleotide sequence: TGTGCCAGCACCCTGGACCCCTACTCCTACAGTGAGCAGTTCTTC. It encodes CASTLDPYSYSEQFF.

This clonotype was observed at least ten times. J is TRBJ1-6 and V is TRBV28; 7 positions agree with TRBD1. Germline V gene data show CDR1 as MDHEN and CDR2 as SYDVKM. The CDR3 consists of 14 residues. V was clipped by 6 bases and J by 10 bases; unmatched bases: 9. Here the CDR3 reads CASRPRQGDSPLHF. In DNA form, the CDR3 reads TGTGCCAGCAGGCCTCGACAGGGCGACTCACCCCTCCACTTT.

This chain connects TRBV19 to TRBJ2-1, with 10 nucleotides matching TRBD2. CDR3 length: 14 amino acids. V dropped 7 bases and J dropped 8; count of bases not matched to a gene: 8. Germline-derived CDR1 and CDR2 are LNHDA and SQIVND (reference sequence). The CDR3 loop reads CASMERGGLYEQFF. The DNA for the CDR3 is TGTGCCAGTATGGAGCGGGGGGGCCTCTATGAGCAGTTCTTC.

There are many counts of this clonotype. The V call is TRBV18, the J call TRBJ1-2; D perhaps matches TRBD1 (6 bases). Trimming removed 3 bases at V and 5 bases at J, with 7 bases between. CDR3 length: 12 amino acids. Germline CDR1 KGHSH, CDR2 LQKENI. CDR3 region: CASSPDSYGYTF. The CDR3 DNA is TGTGCCAGCTCACCGGACAGTTATGGCTACACCTTC.

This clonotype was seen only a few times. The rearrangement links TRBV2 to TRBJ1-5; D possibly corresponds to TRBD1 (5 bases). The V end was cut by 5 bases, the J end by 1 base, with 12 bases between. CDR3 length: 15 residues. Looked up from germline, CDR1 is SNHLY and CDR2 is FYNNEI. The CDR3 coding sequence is TGTGCCAGCAGTCCTTTCCCAGGGAGCAATCAGCCCCAGCATTTT. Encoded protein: CASSPFPGSNQPQHF. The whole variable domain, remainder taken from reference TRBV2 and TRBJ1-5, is EPEVTQTPSHQVTQMGQEVILRCVPISNHLYFYWYRQILGQKVEFLVSFYNNEISEKSEIFDDQFSVERPDGSNFTLKIRSTKLEDSAMYFCASSPFPGSNQPQHFGDGTRLSIL.

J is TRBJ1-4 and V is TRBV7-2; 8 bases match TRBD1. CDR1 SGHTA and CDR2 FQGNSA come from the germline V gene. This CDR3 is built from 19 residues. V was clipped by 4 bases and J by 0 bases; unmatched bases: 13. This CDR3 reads CASSSPDRAPMATNEKLFF. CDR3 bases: TGTGCCAGCAGCTCACCGGACAGGGCTCCGATGGCAACTAATGAAAAACTGTTTTTT.

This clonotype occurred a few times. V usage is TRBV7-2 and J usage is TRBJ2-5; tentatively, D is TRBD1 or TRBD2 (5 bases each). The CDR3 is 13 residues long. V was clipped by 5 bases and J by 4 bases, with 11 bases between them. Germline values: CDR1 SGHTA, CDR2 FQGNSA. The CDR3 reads CASSPPGAETQYF. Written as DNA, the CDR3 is TGTGCCAGCAGCCCCCCCGGGGCAGAGACCCAGTACTTC.

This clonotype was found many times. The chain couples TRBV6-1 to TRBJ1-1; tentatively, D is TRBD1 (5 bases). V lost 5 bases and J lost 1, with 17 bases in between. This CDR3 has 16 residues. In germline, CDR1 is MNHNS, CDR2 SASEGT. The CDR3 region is CASSLGTLQTNTEAFF. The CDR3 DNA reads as TGTGCCAGCAGTCTTGGGACCTTGCAGACGAACACTGAAGCTTTCTTT.

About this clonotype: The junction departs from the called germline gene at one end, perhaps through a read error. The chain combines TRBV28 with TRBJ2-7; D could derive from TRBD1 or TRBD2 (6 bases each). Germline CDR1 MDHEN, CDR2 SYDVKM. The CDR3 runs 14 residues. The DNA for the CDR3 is TGTGCCAGCAATGGGGGGACACACCACTACGAGCACTGCTTC. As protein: CASNGGTHHYEHCF.

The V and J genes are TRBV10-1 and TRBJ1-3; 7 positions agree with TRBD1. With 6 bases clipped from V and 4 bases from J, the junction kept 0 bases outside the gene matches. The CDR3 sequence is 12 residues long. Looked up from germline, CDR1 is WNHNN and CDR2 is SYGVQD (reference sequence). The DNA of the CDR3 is TGCGCCAGCAGGGGACAGGGAAACACCATATATTTT. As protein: CASRGQGNTIYF.

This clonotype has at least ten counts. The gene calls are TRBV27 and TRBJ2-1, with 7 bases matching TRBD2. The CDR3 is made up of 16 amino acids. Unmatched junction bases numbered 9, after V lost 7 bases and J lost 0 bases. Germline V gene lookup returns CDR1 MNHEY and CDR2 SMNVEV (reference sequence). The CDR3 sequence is CASTPGSSGSYNEQFF. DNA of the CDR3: TGTGCCAGCACCCCGGGATCTAGCGGCTCCTACAATGAGCAGTTCTTC.

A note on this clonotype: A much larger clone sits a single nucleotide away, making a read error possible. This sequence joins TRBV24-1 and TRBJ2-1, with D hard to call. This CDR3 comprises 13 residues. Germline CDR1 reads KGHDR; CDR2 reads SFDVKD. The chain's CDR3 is CDTSAPRSNEQFF. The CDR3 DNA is TGTGACACCAGTGCTCCCCGCAGCAATGAGCAGTTCTTC.

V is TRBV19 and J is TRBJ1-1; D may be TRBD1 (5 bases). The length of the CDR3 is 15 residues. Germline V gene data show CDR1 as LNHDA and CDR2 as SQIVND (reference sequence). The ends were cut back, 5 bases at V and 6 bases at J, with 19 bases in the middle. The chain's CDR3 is CASSPLWGSGSEAFF. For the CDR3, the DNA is TGTGCCAGTAGTCCCCTGTGGGGCTCAGGGTCTGAAGCTTTCTTT.

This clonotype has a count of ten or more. Written as DNA, the CDR3 is TGTGCCAGCAGCTTTAGTAGGACCACTGAAGCTTTCTTT. As protein: CASSFSRTTEAFF. This chain connects TRBV7-6 to TRBJ1-1, with D unresolved. In germline, CDR1 is SGHVS, CDR2 FNYEAQ. CDR3 length equals 13 residues. Trimming cost V 3 bases and J 4 bases, with 9 bases left between them.

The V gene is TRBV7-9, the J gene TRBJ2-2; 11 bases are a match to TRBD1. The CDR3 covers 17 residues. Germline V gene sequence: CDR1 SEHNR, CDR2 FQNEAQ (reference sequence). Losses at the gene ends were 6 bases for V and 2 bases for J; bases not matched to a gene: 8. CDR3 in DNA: TGTGCCAGCAGATCCTGGACAGGGGGCGGCAACACCGGGGAGCTGTTTTTT. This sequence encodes CASRSWTGGGNTGELFF.

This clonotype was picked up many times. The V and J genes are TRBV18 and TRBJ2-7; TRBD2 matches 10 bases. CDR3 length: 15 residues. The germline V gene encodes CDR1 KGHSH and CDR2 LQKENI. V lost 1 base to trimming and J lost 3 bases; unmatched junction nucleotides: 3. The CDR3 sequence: CASSPRASGSYEQYF. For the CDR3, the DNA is TGTGCCAGCTCACCACGGGCTAGCGGGAGCTACGAGCAGTACTTC. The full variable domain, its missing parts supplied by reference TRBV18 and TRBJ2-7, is NAGVMQNPRHLVRRRGQEARLRCSPMKGHSHVYWYRQLPEEGLKFMVYLQKENIIDESGMPKERFSAEFPKEGPSILRIQQVVRGDSAAYFCASSPRASGSYEQYFGPGTRLTVT.

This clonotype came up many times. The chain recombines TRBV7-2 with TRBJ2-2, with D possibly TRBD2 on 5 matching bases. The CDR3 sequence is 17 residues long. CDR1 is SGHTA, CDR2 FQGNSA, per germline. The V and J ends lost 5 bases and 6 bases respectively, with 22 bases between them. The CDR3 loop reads CASSPNPTYGRAGELFF. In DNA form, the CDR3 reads TGTGCCAGCAGCCCGAACCCCACCTATGGGAGAGCCGGGGAGCTGTTTTTT.

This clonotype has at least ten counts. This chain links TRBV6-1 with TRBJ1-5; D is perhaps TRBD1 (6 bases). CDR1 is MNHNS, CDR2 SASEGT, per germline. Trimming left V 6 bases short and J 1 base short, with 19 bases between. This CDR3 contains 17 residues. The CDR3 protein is CASSRFGGAGSNQPQHF. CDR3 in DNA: TGTGCCAGCAGCCGATTCGGGGGCGCGGGAAGCAATCAGCCCCAGCATTTT.

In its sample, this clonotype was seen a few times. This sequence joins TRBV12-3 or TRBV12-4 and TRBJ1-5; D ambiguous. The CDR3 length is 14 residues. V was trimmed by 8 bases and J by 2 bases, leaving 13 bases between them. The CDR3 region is CASCGGSGNQPQHF. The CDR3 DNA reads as TGTGCCAGCTGTGGAGGCTCGGGCAATCAGCCCCAGCATTTT.

CDR3 bases: TGTGCCAGCACTTGGACTAGGGCTGATGAGCAGTTCTTC. Its translation: CASTWTRADEQFF. This chain connects TRBV6-5 to TRBJ2-1, with 7 positions matching TRBD2. With 7 bases clipped from V and 8 bases from J, the junction kept 8 bases outside the gene matches. In germline, CDR1 is MNHEY, CDR2 SVGAGI. The CDR3 loop spans 13 amino acids.

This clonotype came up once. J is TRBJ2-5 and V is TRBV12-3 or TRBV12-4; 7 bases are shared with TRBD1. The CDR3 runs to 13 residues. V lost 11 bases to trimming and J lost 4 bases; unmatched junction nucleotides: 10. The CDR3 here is CAVRGTASETQYF. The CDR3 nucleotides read TGTGCCGTCAGGGGGACAGCTTCAGAGACCCAGTACTTC.